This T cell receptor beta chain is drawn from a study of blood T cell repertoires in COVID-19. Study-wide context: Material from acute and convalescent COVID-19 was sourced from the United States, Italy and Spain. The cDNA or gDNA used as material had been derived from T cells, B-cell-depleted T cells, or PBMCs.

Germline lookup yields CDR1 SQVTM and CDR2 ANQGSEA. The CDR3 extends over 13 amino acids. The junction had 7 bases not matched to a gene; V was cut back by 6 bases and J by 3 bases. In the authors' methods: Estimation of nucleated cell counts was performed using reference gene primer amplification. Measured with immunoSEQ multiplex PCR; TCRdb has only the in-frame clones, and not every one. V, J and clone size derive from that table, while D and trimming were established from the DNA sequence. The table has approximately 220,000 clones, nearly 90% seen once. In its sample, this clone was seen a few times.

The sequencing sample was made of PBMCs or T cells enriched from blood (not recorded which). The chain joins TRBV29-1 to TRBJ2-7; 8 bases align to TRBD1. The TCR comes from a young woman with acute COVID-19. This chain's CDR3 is CSVGFGQGYEQYF. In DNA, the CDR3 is TGCAGCGTGGGATTCGGACAGGGCTACGAGCAGTACTTC.